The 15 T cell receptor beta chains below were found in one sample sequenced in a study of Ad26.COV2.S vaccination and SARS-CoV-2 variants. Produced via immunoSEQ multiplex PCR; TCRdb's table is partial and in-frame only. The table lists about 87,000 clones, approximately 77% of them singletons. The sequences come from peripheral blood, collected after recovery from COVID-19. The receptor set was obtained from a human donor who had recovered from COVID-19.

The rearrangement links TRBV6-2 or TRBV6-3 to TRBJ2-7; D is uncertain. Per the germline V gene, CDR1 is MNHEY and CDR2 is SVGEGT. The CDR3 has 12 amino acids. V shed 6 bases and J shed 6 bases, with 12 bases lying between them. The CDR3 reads CASSFTLSEQYF. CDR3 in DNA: TGTGCCAGCAGCTTTACATTATCCGAGCAGTACTTC.

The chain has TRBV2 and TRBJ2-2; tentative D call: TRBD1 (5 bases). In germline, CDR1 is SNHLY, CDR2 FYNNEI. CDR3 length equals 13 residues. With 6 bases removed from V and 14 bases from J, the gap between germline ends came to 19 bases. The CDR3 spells CASRHRLKEQLFF. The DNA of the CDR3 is TGTGCCAGCAGACACAGGTTGAAGGAGCAACTGTTTTTT.

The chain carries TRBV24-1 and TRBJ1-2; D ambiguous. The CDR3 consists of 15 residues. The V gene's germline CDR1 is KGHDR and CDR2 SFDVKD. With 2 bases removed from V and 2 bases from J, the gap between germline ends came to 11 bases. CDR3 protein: CATSDSYSQNYGYTF. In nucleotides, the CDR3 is TGTGCCACCAGTGATTCGTACAGTCAAAACTATGGCTACACCTTC.

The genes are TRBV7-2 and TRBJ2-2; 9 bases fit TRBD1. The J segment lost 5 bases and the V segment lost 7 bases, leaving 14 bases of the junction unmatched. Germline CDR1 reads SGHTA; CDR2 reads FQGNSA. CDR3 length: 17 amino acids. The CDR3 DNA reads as TGTGCCAGCAAATCTGGCCGGGACAGGGCCGCTACCGGGGAGCTGTTTTTT. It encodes CASKSGRDRAATGELFF.

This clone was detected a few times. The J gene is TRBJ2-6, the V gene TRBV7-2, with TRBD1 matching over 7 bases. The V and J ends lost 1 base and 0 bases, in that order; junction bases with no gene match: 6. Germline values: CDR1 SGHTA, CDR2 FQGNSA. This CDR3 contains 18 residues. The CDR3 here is CASSLVRTGSSGANVLTF. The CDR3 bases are TGTGCCAGCAGCTTAGTTAGGACAGGCTCCTCTGGGGCCAACGTCCTGACTTTC.

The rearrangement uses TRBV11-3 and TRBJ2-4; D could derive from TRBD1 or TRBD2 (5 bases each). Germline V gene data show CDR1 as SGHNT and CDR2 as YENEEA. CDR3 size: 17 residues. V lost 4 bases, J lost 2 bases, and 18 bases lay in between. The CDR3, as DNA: TGTGCCAGCAGCTCAGGGACCCGTAGCTTAACCAAAAACATTCAGTACTTC. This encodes CASSSGTRSLTKNIQYF.

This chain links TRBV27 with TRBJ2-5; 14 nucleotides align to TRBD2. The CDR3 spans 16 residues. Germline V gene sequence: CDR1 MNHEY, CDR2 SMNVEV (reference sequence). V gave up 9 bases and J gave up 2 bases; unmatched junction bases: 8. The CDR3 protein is CARGTSGRVGQETQYF. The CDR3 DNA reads TGTGCCAGGGGGACTAGCGGGAGAGTAGGGCAAGAGACCCAGTACTTC.

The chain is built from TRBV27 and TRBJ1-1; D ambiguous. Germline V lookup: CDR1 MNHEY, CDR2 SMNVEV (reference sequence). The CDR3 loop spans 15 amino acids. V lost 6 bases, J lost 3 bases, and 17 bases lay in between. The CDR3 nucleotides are TGTGCCAGCAGCCCAGCACTCGGAGGGTACACTGAAGCTTTCTTT. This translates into CASSPALGGYTEAFF.

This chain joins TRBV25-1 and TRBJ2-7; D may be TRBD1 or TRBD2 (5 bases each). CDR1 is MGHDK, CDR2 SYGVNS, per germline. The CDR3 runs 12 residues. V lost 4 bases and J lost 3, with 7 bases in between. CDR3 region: CASSVGGYEQYF. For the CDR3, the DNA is TGTGCCAGCAGTGTTGGGGGCTACGAGCAGTACTTC.

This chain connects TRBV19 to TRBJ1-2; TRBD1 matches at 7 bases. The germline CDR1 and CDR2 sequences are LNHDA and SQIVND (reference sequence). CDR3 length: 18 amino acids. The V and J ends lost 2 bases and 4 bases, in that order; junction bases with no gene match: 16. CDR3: CASSIRGGTASSFYGYTF. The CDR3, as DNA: TGTGCCAGTAGTATACGGGGCGGGACAGCTTCATCCTTCTATGGCTACACCTTC. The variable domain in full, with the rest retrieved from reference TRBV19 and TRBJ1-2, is DGGITQSPKYLFRKEGQNVTLSCEQNLNHDAMYWYRQDPGQGLRLIYYSQIVNDFQKGDIAEGYSVSREKKESFPLTVTSAQKNPTAFYLCASSIRGGTASSFYGYTFGSGTRLTVV.

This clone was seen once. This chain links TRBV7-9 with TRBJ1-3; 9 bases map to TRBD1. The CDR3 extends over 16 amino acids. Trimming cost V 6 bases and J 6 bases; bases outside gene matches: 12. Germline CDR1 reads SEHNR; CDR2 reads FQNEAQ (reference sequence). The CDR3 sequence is CASSPSTGTGLNTIYF. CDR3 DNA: TGTGCCAGCAGTCCTTCGACCGGGACAGGGCTAAACACCATATATTTT.

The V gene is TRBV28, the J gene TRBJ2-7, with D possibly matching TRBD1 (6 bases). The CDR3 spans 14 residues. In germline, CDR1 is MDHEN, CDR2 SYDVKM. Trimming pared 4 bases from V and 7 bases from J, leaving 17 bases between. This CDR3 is CASSSFNRAREQYF. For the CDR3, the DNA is TGTGCCAGCAGTTCTTTTAACAGGGCGAGGGAGCAGTACTTC.

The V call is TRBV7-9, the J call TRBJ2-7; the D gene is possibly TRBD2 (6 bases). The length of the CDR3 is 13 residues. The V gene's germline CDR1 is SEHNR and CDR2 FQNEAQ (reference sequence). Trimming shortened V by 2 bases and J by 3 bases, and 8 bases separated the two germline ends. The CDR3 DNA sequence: TGTGCCAGCAGCTTAACCGGGGGCTACGAGCAGTACTTC. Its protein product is CASSLTGGYEQYF.

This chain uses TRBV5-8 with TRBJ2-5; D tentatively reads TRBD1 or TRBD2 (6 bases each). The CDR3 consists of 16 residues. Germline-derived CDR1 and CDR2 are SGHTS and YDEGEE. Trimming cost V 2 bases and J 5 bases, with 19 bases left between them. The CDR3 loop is CASSFYTGGIGETQYF. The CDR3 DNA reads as TGTGCCAGCAGCTTCTACACCGGGGGCATTGGGGAGACCCAGTACTTC. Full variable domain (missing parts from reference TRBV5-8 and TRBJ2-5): EAGVTQSPTHLIKTRGQQATLRCSPISGHTSVYWYQQALGLGLQFLLWYDEGEERNRGNFPPRFSGRQFPNYSSELNVNALELEDSALYLCASSFYTGGIGETQYFGPGTRLLVL.

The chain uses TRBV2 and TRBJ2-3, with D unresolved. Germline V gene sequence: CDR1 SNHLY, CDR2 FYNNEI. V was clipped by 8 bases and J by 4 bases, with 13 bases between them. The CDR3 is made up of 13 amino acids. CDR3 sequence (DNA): TGTGCCAGCTCCCCTCCCCGGGCAGATACGCAGTATTTT. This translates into CASSPPRADTQYF.